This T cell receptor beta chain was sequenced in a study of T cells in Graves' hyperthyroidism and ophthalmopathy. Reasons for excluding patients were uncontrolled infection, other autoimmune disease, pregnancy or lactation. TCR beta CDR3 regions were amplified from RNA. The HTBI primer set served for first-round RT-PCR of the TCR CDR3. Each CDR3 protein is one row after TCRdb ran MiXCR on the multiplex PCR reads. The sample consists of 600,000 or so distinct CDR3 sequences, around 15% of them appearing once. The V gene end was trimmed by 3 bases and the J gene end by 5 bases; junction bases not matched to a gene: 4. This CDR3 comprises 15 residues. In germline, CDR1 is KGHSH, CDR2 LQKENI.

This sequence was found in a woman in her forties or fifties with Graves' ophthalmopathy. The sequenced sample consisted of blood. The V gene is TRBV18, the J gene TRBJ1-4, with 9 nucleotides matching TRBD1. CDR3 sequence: CASSPAGQGNEKLFF. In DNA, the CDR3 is TGTGCCAGCTCACCCGCCGGACAGGGGAATGAAAAACTGTTTTTT.